This T cell receptor beta chain was observed in a study of blood T cells in healthy people across ages. The people who gave samples were healthy Caucasians from Russia, aged roughly 6 to 90. The ends lost 5 bases at V and 9 bases at J; junction bases unmatched: 8. Germline-derived CDR1 and CDR2 are SGHVS and FQNEAQ. The CDR3 runs to 14 residues. Alongside a J-beta primer mix, a sample-barcoded 5' primer served in a second PCR lasting about 7 to 12 cycles. Each CDR3 protein is one row after TCRdb ran MiXCR on the 5' RACE reads. Of about 800,000 distinct CDR3 sequences in the sample, 25% were seen once. Only a few counts were recorded for this clonotype. These same records also appear under a second study, on T cells of mothers and their children. Per that study: Normalized overlap was always slightly, never significantly, higher in related than unrelated mother-child pairs.

The J gene is TRBJ2-2, the V gene TRBV7-8, with 8 bases fitting TRBD1. Sequenced sample: blood. The sequence derives from a boy aged 10-17 years in good health. The CDR3 loop reads CASSGEDRERELFF. For the CDR3, the DNA is TGTGCCAGCAGCGGAGAGGACAGGGAGAGGGAGCTGTTTTTT. Supplemented by reference TRBV7-8 and TRBJ2-2, the full variable domain reads GAGVSQSPRYKVAKRGQDVALRCDPISGHVSLFWYQQALGQGPEFLTYFQNEAQLDKSGLPSDRFFAERPEGSVSTLKIQRTQQEDSAVYLCASSGEDRERELFFGEGSRLTVL.